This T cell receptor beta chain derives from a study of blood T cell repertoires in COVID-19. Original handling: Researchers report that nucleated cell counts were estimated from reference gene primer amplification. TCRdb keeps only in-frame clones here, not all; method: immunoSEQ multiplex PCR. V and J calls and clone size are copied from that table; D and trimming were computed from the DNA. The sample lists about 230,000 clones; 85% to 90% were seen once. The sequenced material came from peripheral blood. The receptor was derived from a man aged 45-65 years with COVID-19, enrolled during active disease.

The CDR3 nucleotides are TGTGCCAGCAGCCCATGGGGGACTAGCGGGTACGAGCAGTACTTC. Translating gives CASSPWGTSGYEQYF. This sequence joins TRBV21-1 and TRBJ2-7; the table gives TRBD2 as D, unverified against the DNA. TRBV21-1 constitutes a pseudogene. This CDR3 has 15 residues.